These 17 T cell receptor beta chains were sequenced from one sample in a study of TIL therapy for anti-PD-1-resistant metastatic lung cancer. Time point specified: pre-treatment sample, taken before nivolumab and TIL therapy. The libraries were made with immunoSEQ v3. Generated by immunoSEQ multiplex PCR, the TCRdb table keeps only in-frame clones and is missing some. The sample contains about 52,000 clones, around 80% of which appear only once. Sequenced material: blood, taken at baseline. Receptors originate from a woman aged 30-85 years with non-small cell lung cancer.

The chain uses TRBV7-8 and TRBJ1-6; D is possibly TRBD1 (6 bases). Per germline, CDR1 SGHVS and CDR2 FQNEAQ. V lost 3 bases and J lost 8, with 11 bases in between. The CDR3 runs 14 residues. CDR3 in DNA: TGTGCCAGCAGCTTTCTTACAGGGTATTCACCCCTCCACTTT. As protein: CASSFLTGYSPLHF.

This clone is judged medium-sized (0.01 to 0.1%). The chain joins TRBV2 to TRBJ2-1, with a tentative D call TRBD2 (7 bases). The CDR3 is made up of 14 amino acids. Per the germline V gene, CDR1 is SNHLY and CDR2 is FYNNEI. Trimming pared 7 bases from V and 5 bases from J, leaving 15 bases between. This CDR3 is CASKLGGGHNEQFF. CDR3 DNA: TGTGCCAGCAAATTGGGCGGGGGCCACAATGAGCAGTTCTTC. Using reference TRBV2 and TRBJ2-1 for the parts outside the CDR3, the full variable domain is EPEVTQTPSHQVTQMGQEVILRCVPISNHLYFYWYRQILGQKVEFLVSFYNNEISEKSEIFDDQFSVERPDGSNFTLKIRSTKLEDSAMYFCASKLGGGHNEQFFGPGTRLTVL.

This clone was counted only a few times. The rearrangement links TRBV11-1 to TRBJ2-7; weak D call: TRBD1 (6 bases). With 4 bases removed from V and 7 bases from J, the gap between germline ends came to 17 bases. This CDR3 contains 14 residues. CDR1 is SGHAT and CDR2 is FQDESV in the germline V gene (reference sequence). Here the CDR3 DNA reads TGTGCCAGCAGCTGGACAGACGATTCGAGGGAGCAGTACTTC. It specifies CASSWTDDSREQYF.

The chain joins TRBV7-8 to TRBJ2-7; 11 bases agree with TRBD2. With 2 bases clipped from V and 7 bases from J, the junction kept 7 bases outside the gene matches. Germline CDR1 SGHVS, CDR2 FQNEAQ. This CDR3 is 15 amino acids long. Here the CDR3 reads CASSLIAGGPREQYF. DNA of the CDR3: TGTGCCAGCAGCTTAATAGCGGGAGGGCCTCGGGAGCAGTACTTC.

In its sample, this clone was seen once. This chain uses TRBV27 with TRBJ1-1; TRBD1 is a possible D gene (6 bases). Trimming took 5 bases from V and 1 from J, leaving 14 bases between them. The length of the CDR3 is 15 residues. Germline CDR1 reads MNHEY; CDR2 reads SMNVEV (reference sequence). In nucleotides, the CDR3 is TGTGCCAGCAGTCCAAGTGGGACAACGAACACTGAAGCTTTCTTT. This encodes CASSPSGTTNTEAFF.

The chain is built from TRBV27 and TRBJ2-7; no reliable D call. The CDR3 consists of 12 residues. V was cut by 4 bases and J by 2 bases, with 6 bases left in between. Germline loops: CDR1 MNHEY, CDR2 SMNVEV (reference sequence). For the CDR3, the DNA is TGTGCCAGCAGTTCAACAGCCTACGAGCAGTACTTC. Translation gives CASSSTAYEQYF.

Only a few counts were recorded for this clone. The genes are TRBV14 and TRBJ1-1; 11 nucleotides match TRBD1. Germline CDR1 SGHDN, CDR2 FVKESK. Trimming at V came to 4 bases and at J to 5 bases, leaving 6 bases not matched to a gene. The CDR3 is 15 residues long. The CDR3 sequence is CASSRGQGAGTEAFF. CDR3 DNA sequence: TGTGCCAGCAGCCGCGGACAGGGGGCTGGAACTGAAGCTTTCTTT.

This chain connects TRBV25-1 to TRBJ2-1, with 7 nucleotides matching TRBD2. V lost 2 bases to trimming and J lost 3 bases; unmatched junction nucleotides: 4. Per germline, CDR1 MGHDK and CDR2 SYGVNS. The CDR3 runs 15 residues. Here the CDR3 reads CASSEREGIYNEQFF. The CDR3 DNA reads as TGTGCCAGCAGTGAAAGGGAGGGGATCTACAATGAGCAGTTCTTC.

V and J are TRBV7-9 and TRBJ1-1, with D possibly matching TRBD1 (5 bases). The V gene's germline CDR1 is SEHNR and CDR2 FQNEAQ (reference sequence). V lost 2 bases, J lost 1 base, and 11 bases lay in between. This CDR3 spans 15 amino acids. CDR3 residues: CASSLIGVQNTEAFF. CDR3 sequence (DNA): TGTGCCAGCAGCTTAATAGGGGTCCAGAACACTGAAGCTTTCTTT.

This clone came up once. The chain couples TRBV9 to TRBJ1-3; a weak D match, TRBD1 (6 bases). V was cut by 7 bases and J by 2 bases, with 19 bases left in between. There are 16 residues in the CDR3. Germline V gene sequence: CDR1 SGDLS, CDR2 YYNGEE. CDR3 region: CASETHREPPGNTIYF. The CDR3 DNA sequence: TGTGCCAGCGAAACCCACAGGGAACCGCCTGGAAACACCATATATTTT.

The rearrangement joins TRBV7-2 to TRBJ1-3; TRBD1 agrees at 9 bases. The CDR3 extends over 17 amino acids. Germline V gene lookup returns CDR1 SGHTA and CDR2 FQGNSA. V lost 2 bases and J lost 2; bases outside the gene matches: 7. The CDR3 DNA follows: TGTGCCAGCAGCTTATCCGGGACAGGGACCGCTGGAAACACCATATATTTT. This gives the protein CASSLSGTGTAGNTIYF.

J is TRBJ2-1 and V is TRBV28, with 10 bases that match TRBD1. CDR1 and CDR2 (germline): MDHEN, SYDVKM. This CDR3 has 17 residues. J lost 1 base, V lost 5 bases, and 8 bases had no gene match. The CDR3 DNA reads TGTGCCAGCAGTCAACGGACAGGGGGTAGGTCCTACAATGAGCAGTTCTTC. It yields the protein CASSQRTGGRSYNEQFF. The full variable domain, completed using reference TRBV28 and TRBJ2-1, is DVKVTQSSRYLVKRTGEKVFLECVQDMDHENMFWYRQDPGLGLRLIYFSYDVKMKEKGDIPEGYSVSREKKERFSLILESASTNQTSMYLCASSQRTGGRSYNEQFFGPGTRLTVL.

In this sample, this clone turned up a few times. The chain combines TRBV10-1 with TRBJ1-1; the D is unclear. There are 13 residues in the CDR3. The V gene lost 10 bases and the J gene lost 0 bases, with 12 bases spanning the gap. Per the germline V gene, CDR1 is WNHNN and CDR2 is SYGVQD (reference sequence). The CDR3 here is CATQRGMNTEAFF. The CDR3 nucleotides are TGCGCCACCCAGAGAGGGATGAACACTGAAGCTTTCTTT.

The rearrangement uses TRBV10-3 and TRBJ2-5, with 12 bases aligning to TRBD2. Germline CDR1 is ENHRY and CDR2 is SYGVKD. The V gene end was trimmed by 6 bases and the J gene end by 5 bases; junction bases not matched to a gene: 7. CDR3 length: 15 amino acids. The CDR3 protein is CAISQLAGGGETQYF. CDR3 DNA sequence: TGTGCCATCAGCCAACTAGCGGGAGGCGGGGAGACCCAGTACTTC.

The J gene is TRBJ2-1, the V gene TRBV4-1; D may be TRBD1 (5 bases). Trimming removed 1 base from V and 5 bases from J, with 15 bases in between. The V gene's germline CDR1 is MGHRA and CDR2 YSYEKL. CDR3 length equals 16 residues. The CDR3 bases are TGCGCCAGCAGCCAAGTCAGGGATTCCTCTGACAATGAGCAGTTCTTC. The encoded protein is CASSQVRDSSDNEQFF.

By frequency in the sample, this clone is medium-sized. CDR3 residues: CASSPGTGAVEAFF. CDR3 nucleotides: TGCGCCAGCAGCCCGGGGACAGGAGCGGTTGAAGCTTTCTTT. The chain carries TRBV5-1 and TRBJ1-1; 8 nucleotides line up with TRBD1. CDR1 is SGHRS and CDR2 is YFSETQ in the germline V gene. J gave up 7 bases and V 4 bases, and 9 bases lay outside the gene matches. This CDR3 contains 14 residues.

V gene TRBV9 combines with J gene TRBJ2-1, with a weak D call TRBD2 (5 bases). Trimming cost V 4 bases and J 2 bases, with 16 bases left between them. CDR1 and CDR2 (germline): SGDLS, YYNGEE. CDR3 length: 16 amino acids. The CDR3 sequence: CASSPPGGFTYNEQFF. CDR3 in DNA: TGTGCCAGCAGCCCCCCCGGCGGGTTTACCTACAATGAGCAGTTCTTC.